A selection of T cell receptor beta chains follows, all from one sample in a study of T cell responses to AZD1222 COVID-19 vaccine. Only in-frame clones appear in the TCRdb table, and some are missing; sequencing was by immunoSEQ multiplex PCR. Counted here are about 110,000 clones, roughly 90% occurring once; the ten biggest clones make up 0.95% to 1.5%. Sequences were derived from peripheral blood, sampled on day 0 of AZD1222 vaccination. Every receptor here comes from an adult in good health. CDR3s include the opening cysteine and the closing phenylalanine or tryptophan. A D gene is named only where the DNA matches it firmly. Only part of the rows carry a size: once, few, many, or a class if the clone is expanded.

>-|TRBV12-3/TRBV12-4|-|TRBJ1-2
CASSPDPNYGYTF
TGTGCCAGCAGTCCCGACCCTAACTATGGCTACACCTTC
>-|TRBV6-2/TRBV6-3|TRBD2|TRBJ2-3
CASSSYRLAGGLSTDTQYF
TGTGCCAGCAGCTCCTACCGACTAGCGGGGGGCCTTAGCACAGATACGCAGTATTTT
>-|TRBV3-1/TRBV3-2|TRBD1|TRBJ1-2
CASSQEWQGVDGYTF
TGTGCCAGCAGCCAAGAATGGCAGGGGGTGGATGGCTACACCTTC
>once|TRBV18|-|TRBJ1-2
CASSPGSGVSNGYTF
TGTGCCAGCTCACCCGGTTCGGGAGTATCTAATGGCTACACCTTC
>-|TRBV11-2|-|TRBJ2-1
CASSLSGNNEQFF
TGTGCCAGCAGCTTATCCGGGAACAATGAGCAGTTCTTC
>once|TRBV9|-|TRBJ2-5
CASSPHRVMVETQYF
TGTGCCAGCAGCCCTCACAGGGTTATGGTAGAGACCCAGTACTTC
>few|TRBV19|-|TRBJ1-5
CASSIGADRDQPQHF
TGTGCCAGTAGTATTGGGGCGGACAGAGATCAGCCCCAGCATTTT
>-|TRBV27|TRBD1|TRBJ1-6
CASSQRTGNSPLHF
TGTGCCAGCAGTCAAAGGACAGGGAATTCACCCCTCCACTTT
>-|TRBV6-5|-|TRBJ1-4
CASRSGSATNEKLFF
TGTGCCAGCAGATCCGGAAGTGCAACTAATGAAAAACTGTTTTTT
>-|TRBV3-1/TRBV3-2|-|TRBJ1-1
CASSPSYRNTEAFF
TGTGCCAGCAGCCCCTCATACAGGAACACTGAAGCTTTCTTT
>-|TRBV7-6|TRBD1|TRBJ2-7
CASSSLDTGAYEQYF
TGTGCCAGCAGCTCCCTCGATACAGGGGCCTACGAGCAGTACTTC
>-|TRBV12-3/TRBV12-4|-|TRBJ2-2
CASSYYTGELFF
TGTGCCAGCAGTTATTACACCGGGGAGCTGTTTTTT
>-|TRBV19|-|TRBJ2-1
CASSRAPRDNEQFF
TGTGCCAGTAGTAGGGCGCCCAGGGACAATGAGCAGTTCTTC
>-|TRBV6-6|-|TRBJ2-7
CASSDPRRDTYEQYF
TGTGCCAGCAGTGACCCAAGACGGGACACCTACGAGCAGTACTTC
>-|TRBV7-9|-|TRBJ2-7
CASSLREQYF
TGTGCCAGCAGCTTACGCGAGCAGTACTTC